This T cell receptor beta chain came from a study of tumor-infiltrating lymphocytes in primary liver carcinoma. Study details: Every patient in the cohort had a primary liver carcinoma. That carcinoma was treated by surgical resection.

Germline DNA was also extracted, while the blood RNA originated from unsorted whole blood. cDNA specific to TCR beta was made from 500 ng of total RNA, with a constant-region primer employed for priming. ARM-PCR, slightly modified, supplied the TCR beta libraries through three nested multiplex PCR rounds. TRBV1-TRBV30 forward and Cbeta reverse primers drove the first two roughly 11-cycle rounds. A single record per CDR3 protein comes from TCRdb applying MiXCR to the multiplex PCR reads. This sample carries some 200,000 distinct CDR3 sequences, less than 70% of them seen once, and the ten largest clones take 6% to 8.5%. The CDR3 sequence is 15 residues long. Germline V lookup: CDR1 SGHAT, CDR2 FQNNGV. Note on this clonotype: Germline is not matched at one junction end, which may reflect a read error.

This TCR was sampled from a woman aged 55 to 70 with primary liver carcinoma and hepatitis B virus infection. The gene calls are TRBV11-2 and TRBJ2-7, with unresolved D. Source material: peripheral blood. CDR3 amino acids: CVSSLGVRSPYEQYF. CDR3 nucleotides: TGTGTCAGCAGCTTAGGAGTGAGGAGCCCCTACGAGCAGTACTTC.